Listed below are T cell receptor beta chains from one sample, sequenced in a study of blood T cell repertoires in COVID-19. Produced via immunoSEQ multiplex PCR; TCRdb's table is partial and in-frame only. The table includes around 160,000 clones, about 80% detected once. The sample comprised PBMCs or T cells enriched from blood (not recorded which). The origin of the receptors is a woman aged 55-75 years who had recovered from COVID-19. The CDR3 runs from the conserved cysteine through the conserved F or W.

cdr3_length,v_call,j_call,cdr3_aa
14,TRBV4-1,TRBJ1-3,CASSQGTGGSAIYF
15,TRBV18,TRBJ2-3,CASSPPHLSTDTQYF
13,TRBV7-6,TRBJ2-7,CASSLDTPYEQYF
14,TRBV7-6,TRBJ2-7,CASSPGSERVEQYF
13,TRBV30,TRBJ1-2,CAWSLTGGDGYTF
13,TRBV7-9,TRBJ2-1,CASGENALDEQFF
14,TRBV5-1,TRBJ2-5,CASSLSAVGETQYF
15,TRBV7-2,TRBJ2-2,CASSLVLTNTGELFF
13,TRBV5-1,TRBJ1-1,CASKTGVLTEAFF
14,TRBV24-1,TRBJ2-2,CATSAGQTRGELFF
15,TRBV9,TRBJ2-1,CASRDSGGSYNEQFF
14,TRBV5-4,TRBJ2-2,CASSLGSGPGELFF
14,TRBV5-1,TRBJ2-2,CASSHGTSTGELFF
14,TRBV6-5,TRBJ2-1,CASRDRPVINEQFF
15,TRBV19,TRBJ1-6,CASKDRGPYNSPLHF
14,TRBV29-1,TRBJ1-5,CSVLLDRGNQPQHF
13,TRBV11-2,TRBJ1-1,CASSLVGTTEAFF
15,TRBV11-2,TRBJ1-1,CASGDRATPNTEAFF
14,TRBV19,TRBJ1-1,CASTLQGLNTEAFF
13,TRBV9,TRBJ2-7,CASSVGGDYEQYF
16,TRBV5-6,TRBJ2-3,CASSLDPSGSTDTQYF
15,TRBV10-3,TRBJ1-5,CAISEGGARDQPQHF
13,TRBV5-1,TRBJ1-1,CASSRVGDAEAFF
15,TRBV23-1,TRBJ1-2,CASSRTDRGHRGYTF
14,TRBV7-2,TRBJ1-2,CASSPPGTGDGYTF
14,TRBV19,TRBJ1-1,CASATRQGYTEAFF
12,TRBV3-1/TRBV3-2,TRBJ2-7,CASSITYYEQYF
12,TRBV12-3/TRBV12-4,TRBJ1-1,CASSPGQGEAFF
15,TRBV5-3,TRBJ1-1,CARAQEGTMNTEAFF
12,TRBV9,TRBJ2-4,CASGGAKNIQYF
15,TRBV2,TRBJ2-3,CASSGPGLATDTQYF
12,TRBV19,TRBJ1-3,CASSTQGNTIYF
13,TRBV21-1,TRBJ1-5,CALTGLDNQPQHF
15,TRBV27,TRBJ1-2,CASRPSTGKYHGYTF
17,TRBV7-2,TRBJ2-4,CASSPRTSGGAKNIQYF
16,TRBV18,TRBJ1-4,CASSMTGPSTNEKLFF
14,TRBV5-1,TRBJ1-2,CASSSDGQGSGYTF
14,TRBV3-1/TRBV3-2,TRBJ1-4,CASSRIGRAEKLFF
13,TRBV12-3/TRBV12-4,TRBJ1-1,CASSLNPGTEAFF
14,TRBV5-6,TRBJ1-1,CASSFPTGSTEAFF
17,TRBV18,TRBJ2-3,CASSPEGLAGSTDTQYF
12,TRBV7-6,TRBJ2-1,CASSLGGDEQFF
14,TRBV5-6,TRBJ2-7,CASSLERGVGEQYF
14,TRBV28,TRBJ1-1,CASSVQGALGEAFF
14,TRBV28,TRBJ2-7,CASRRQGLNYEQYF
14,TRBV27,TRBJ1-2,CASSSPGQGFGYTF
14,TRBV19,TRBJ1-6,CASSLGQHNSPLHF
14,TRBV5-1,TRBJ2-7,CASSVLQGAFEQYF
16,TRBV6-5,TRBJ1-1,CASSYWAGGLDTEAFF
15,TRBV7-3,TRBJ2-5,CASSSYGGASETQYF
12,TRBV3-1/TRBV3-2,TRBJ1-1,CASNRGNTEAFF
12,TRBV2,TRBJ1-5,CAAGGGNQPQHF
20,TRBV9,TRBJ2-3,CASSVWEGLAGDPSTDTQYF